This TCR beta chain was sequenced in a study of early T cells in non-severe SARS-CoV-2 infection. Study context: Unsorted whole-blood RNA was sequenced in bulk, leaving chains unpaired. Overall study findings and caveats: VDJdb matching favored anti-spike CD8 responses, missing private and CD4 specificities.

The CDR3 has 14 amino acids. V was clipped by 2 bases and J by 7 bases, with 14 bases between them. From germline, CDR1 is MNHEY and CDR2 SMNVEV (reference sequence). This clonotype was recorded at least ten times. Its antigen is unidentified. Each cDNA molecule carried a unique molecular identifier. TCRdb re-called the 5' RACE reads with MiXCR, one entry per CDR3 protein. The table lists around 33,000 distinct CDR3 sequences, 4.5% to 7.5% of them singletons. The sequenced material came from whole blood. The clonotype originates from an adult who was a healthcare worker with PCR-confirmed SARS-CoV-2 infection or an uninfected control (not recorded which). The chain combines TRBV27 with TRBJ1-1; D is unclear. Written as DNA, the CDR3 is TGTGCCAGCAGTTTAGACGGGATCCTAAATGAAGCTTTCTTT. Amino acid sequence: CASSLDGILNEAFF.